What follows is one T cell receptor beta chain and its context. The antigen it binds to is not known. The record has no base qualities; no much larger clone is one base away. Whole blood was collected in K2EDTA tubes by collaborating institutions according to the institutions' own protocols. For TCRbeta analysis, collaborator samples were shipped as frozen whole blood, as isolated PBMCs, or as DNA extracted from either sample type. The CDR3, from cysteine to phenylalanine, totals 15 residues. Only CDR3 DNA is held: 45 bases, read in frame from base 1. Ends trimmed: V by 3 bases, J by 2 bases; bases unmatched to a gene: 4. The germline V gene encodes CDR1 DFQATT and CDR2 SNEGSKA (reference sequence). The sample belongs to a study of blood T cell repertoires in COVID-19 (dated by TCRdb to 2020 to 2022). General notes on the study: The collaborator samples originated in the United States, Italy and Spain and spanned the acute and convalescent phases of COVID-19. Where available, HLA class I and class II types were obtained from metadata supplied by the sample provider rather than from assay-based typing. The material from the prospective study consisted of cDNA or gDNA derived from T cells, B-cell-depleted T cells, or PBMCs. Deeply sampled blood TCRbeta repertoires from subjects exposed to, actively infected with, or recovered from COVID-19 were included in the dataset. A de-identified subject ID, COVID-19 status, age in years and sex were almost always included in the sample metadata. The repertoires were made available in a free public database intended to serve as a resource for research on the immune response to SARS-CoV-2. Samples came from the ongoing ImmuneRACE study (first 160 participants) plus 1,254 subjects from 6 global collaborators.

Study-wide conclusions, independent of this receptor: Clinical and demographic metadata were provided uncurated, with the amount varying by source and participant.

The immunoSEQ Assay, a bias-controlled multiplex PCR, was used to amplify TCRbeta CDR3 regions from genomic DNA. On the authors' methods: The number of nucleated cells in each sample was estimated by amplification of reference gene primers within the assay. To quantify the absolute abundance of each unique TCRbeta CDR3 rearrangement, sequence reads were collapsed and filtered. For each sample, productive Simpson clonality was calculated as the square root of Simpson's diversity index across productive rearrangements. The immuneACCESS repertoire file appears here via TCRdb, limited to in-frame rearrangements. These files lack a portion of the clones; in checked studies, under half of the deficit traces to unresolved V genes, and the cause of the others is not known. V and J calls and clone size are those listed in that table; D and trimming were worked out from the DNA. This sample holds 95,000 to 150,000 clones; roughly 80% were observed only once. The ten largest clones capture 12% of the sample.

Recombination linked TRBV20-1 to TRBJ2-3; TRBD2 agrees with 11 junctional bases. The material sequenced was peripheral blood. The clonotype comes from a human donor in a cohort sampled during active COVID-19. The nucleotides read TGCAGTGCTAGTGCTAGCGGGGGGTTCACAGATACGCAGTATTTT. Protein translation: CSASASGGFTDTQYF.